Each of the 19 T cell receptor beta chains below was sequenced from the same sample in a study of vaccination effects on CD4 cells after COVID-19. Viral peptide pool expansion of antigen-specific CD4+ T cells preceded sequencing in the ViraFEST assay. Cells that had been cultured for roughly ten days were the source of isolated CD4+ T cells. Prior SARS-CoV-2 infection was absent in the vaccine recipients, as shown by negative nucleocapsid antibodies. Their antigens are not known. The data were produced by immunoSEQ multiplex PCR, yet TCRdb's version contains in-frame clones alone and is incomplete. The sample includes some 77,000 clones, over 65% of them seen just once. The sample consisted of CD4+ T cells from PBMCs cultured with HCoV-OC43 spike peptides, taken before COVID-19 vaccination. The sample's subset: HCoV-OC43 spike overlapping peptide pool stimulation. These receptor sequences come from a human donor who received a COVID-19 vaccine.

This clone has a handful of counts. The V and J genes are TRBV7-9 and TRBJ2-2; tentative D call: TRBD2 (5 bases). CDR1 SEHNR and CDR2 FQNEAQ come from the germline V gene (reference sequence). Trimming removed 5 bases at V and 6 bases at J, with 7 bases between. The CDR3 consists of 12 residues. CDR3 in amino acids: CASSMGAGELFF. The CDR3 DNA reads as TGTGCCAGCAGCATGGGAGCCGGGGAGCTGTTTTTT.

This chain uses TRBV5-1 with TRBJ1-4; no clear D gene. CDR3 size: 15 residues. Germline V gene data show CDR1 as SGHRS and CDR2 as YFSETQ. Trimming took 1 base from V and 6 from J, leaving 13 bases between them. The CDR3 is CASSLTPGFDEKLFF. The CDR3 DNA sequence: TGCGCCAGCAGCTTGACGCCGGGGTTCGATGAAAAACTGTTTTTT. The variable domain in full, with the rest retrieved from reference TRBV5-1 and TRBJ1-4, is KAGVTQTPRYLIKTRGQQVTLSCSPISGHRSVSWYQQTPGQGLQFLFEYFSETQRNKGNFPGRFSGRQFSNSRSEMNVSTLELGDSALYLCASSLTPGFDEKLFFGSGTQLSVL.

In DNA, the CDR3 is TGTGCCAGCAGTTACTTTTATTCCAGAAACACCGGGGAGCTGTTTTTT. Amino acids: CASSYFYSRNTGELFF. This chain links TRBV6-6 with TRBJ2-2; no clear D. Germline V gives CDR1 MNHNY, CDR2 SVGAGI (reference sequence). V lost 1 base to trimming and J lost 2 bases, with 11 bases between them. This CDR3 is 16 amino acids long.

This clone was recorded only once. The genes are TRBV19 and TRBJ1-2; TRBD1 agrees at 8 bases. Germline CDR1 reads LNHDA; CDR2 reads SQIVND (reference sequence). The CDR3 runs to 14 residues. J lost 7 bases, V lost 4 bases, and 8 bases had no gene match. CDR3 in DNA: TGTGCCAGTAGTAAGGGGACAGGCGCACTTGGCTACACCTTC. Its protein is CASSKGTGALGYTF.

The chain joins TRBV5-4 to TRBJ2-5; 8 bases match TRBD1. Germline assignment: CDR1 SGHNT and CDR2 YYREEE (reference sequence). V lost 4 bases to trimming and J lost 3 bases; unmatched junction nucleotides: 5. CDR3 length: 14 amino acids. This CDR3 is CASSPTQGEETQYF. The CDR3 nucleotides are TGTGCCAGCAGCCCCACACAGGGGGAAGAGACCCAGTACTTC.

This sequence joins TRBV5-1 and TRBJ1-5; a weak D match, TRBD1 (5 bases). V was pared by 2 bases and J by 4 bases, with 16 bases between. Germline V gives CDR1 SGHRS, CDR2 YFSETQ. This CDR3 has 16 amino acids. CDR3 DNA sequence: TGCGCCAGCAGCTTCGACGGGGACTTAGCAAATCAGCCCCAGCATTTT. It yields the protein CASSFDGDLANQPQHF.

The V call is TRBV5-1, the J call TRBJ2-3, with a weak D call TRBD2 (6 bases). Germline V gene sequence: CDR1 SGHRS, CDR2 YFSETQ. V lost 4 bases, J lost 6 bases, and 18 bases lay in between. The CDR3 runs 15 residues. The CDR3 coding sequence is TGCGCCAGCAGCCTGGGACTCAACGGGCCGGATACGCAGTATTTT. Its protein product is CASSLGLNGPDTQYF. Drawing the rest from reference TRBV5-1 and TRBJ2-3, the complete variable domain is KAGVTQTPRYLIKTRGQQVTLSCSPISGHRSVSWYQQTPGQGLQFLFEYFSETQRNKGNFPGRFSGRQFSNSRSEMNVSTLELGDSALYLCASSLGLNGPDTQYFGPGTRLTVL.

V usage is TRBV6-1 and J usage is TRBJ2-3, with 10 bases aligning to TRBD1. The CDR3 has 16 amino acids. CDR1 and CDR2 (germline): MNHNS, SASEGT. V shed 3 bases, J shed 5 bases, and the junction held 8 bases outside the gene matches. The CDR3 region is CASSDRQGAIQDTQYF. The CDR3 DNA follows: TGTGCCAGCAGTGACAGACAGGGGGCGATTCAAGATACGCAGTATTTT.

The V gene is TRBV24-1, the J gene TRBJ1-3; D gene ambiguous. Germline values: CDR1 KGHDR, CDR2 SFDVKD. V gave up 3 bases and J gave up 0 bases, with 8 bases separating them. CDR3 length equals 15 residues. The CDR3 nucleotides are TGTGCCACCAGTGATAACAAAAACTCTGGAAACACCATATATTTT. This codes for CATSDNKNSGNTIYF.

Only a few counts were recorded for this clone. The rearrangement joins TRBV4-2 to TRBJ2-1; D is uncertain. CDR1 is LGHNA and CDR2 is YNFKEQ in the germline V gene. Deletions cut 1 base from V and 2 bases from J, with 12 bases between. The CDR3 has 16 residues. The CDR3 sequence is CASSQVAGGAYNEQFF. The DNA for the CDR3 is TGTGCCAGCAGCCAAGTAGCTGGTGGGGCCTACAATGAGCAGTTCTTC.

This chain joins TRBV28 and TRBJ1-3; D not certain. The CDR3 is made up of 16 amino acids. The V and J ends lost 7 bases and 0 bases respectively, with 16 bases between them. The germline gives CDR1 MDHEN, CDR2 SYDVKM. The CDR3 region is CASNDPGGSSGNTIYF. DNA for the CDR3: TGTGCCAGCAACGACCCCGGAGGTTCCTCTGGAAACACCATATATTTT. Filled out from reference TRBV28 and TRBJ1-3, the complete variable domain reads DVKVTQSSRYLVKRTGEKVFLECVQDMDHENMFWYRQDPGLGLRLIYFSYDVKMKEKGDIPEGYSVSREKKERFSLILESASTNQTSMYLCASNDPGGSSGNTIYFGEGSWLTVV.

The CDR3 nucleotides read TGTGCCAGCAGTGAATCACAAATCGACACCATATATTTT. Translated, it gives CASSESQIDTIYF. V usage is TRBV6-1 and J usage is TRBJ1-3; D gene unclear. Germline V gene data show CDR1 as MNHNS and CDR2 as SASEGT. V lost 2 bases and J lost 8, with 10 bases in between. The CDR3 is 13 residues long.

The J gene is TRBJ1-1, the V gene TRBV6-5, with TRBD1 as a possible D gene (6 bases). The V gene lost 5 bases and the J gene lost 1 base, with 8 bases spanning the gap. CDR3 length equals 13 residues. The V gene's germline CDR1 is MNHEY and CDR2 SVGAGI. This CDR3 reads CASSKQGNTEAFF. CDR3 DNA: TGTGCCAGCAGTAAACAGGGGAACACTGAAGCTTTCTTT.

This clone has a handful of counts. The chain recombines TRBV10-1 with TRBJ2-3; 10 positions agree with TRBD1. From germline, CDR1 is WNHNN and CDR2 SYGVQD (reference sequence). The junction had 5 bases not matched to a gene; V was cut back by 4 bases and J by 4 bases. This CDR3 has 15 residues. This CDR3 is CASSGTGGTADTQYF. The CDR3 DNA reads TGCGCCAGCAGTGGGACAGGGGGGACAGCAGATACGCAGTATTTT.

The chain couples TRBV7-2 to TRBJ1-5, with D possibly matching TRBD1 (5 bases). The CDR3 covers 13 residues. V lost 5 bases and J 9 bases, leaving 14 bases between the germline ends. CDR1 SGHTA and CDR2 FQGNSA come from the germline V gene. The CDR3 here is CASSKTAPGPQHF. As DNA, the CDR3 is TGTGCCAGCAGCAAGACAGCGCCGGGGCCCCAGCATTTT.

This chain joins TRBV19 and TRBJ2-2; TRBD2 matches at 11 bases. This CDR3 region has 17 residues. The germline gives CDR1 LNHDA, CDR2 SQIVND (reference sequence). The trim removed 3 bases at V and 0 bases at J, leaving 3 bases unmatched. CDR3: CASSITTSGANTGELFF. CDR3 DNA sequence: TGTGCCAGTAGTATTACGACTAGCGGGGCGAACACCGGGGAGCTGTTTTTT.

V and J are TRBV4-2 and TRBJ1-2; D possibly corresponds to TRBD1 (5 bases). Germline V gives CDR1 LGHNA, CDR2 YNFKEQ. Trimming stripped 1 base from V and 8 bases from J, with 11 bases between. The CDR3 sequence is 13 residues long. DNA for the CDR3: TGTGCCAGCAGCCAAGCTAGGTGGGACGGCTACACCTTC. Encoded protein: CASSQARWDGYTF.

The chain is built from TRBV6-6 and TRBJ2-7; D is undetermined. This CDR3 region has 14 residues. CDR1 MNHNY and CDR2 SVGAGI come from the germline V gene (reference sequence). V was cut by 0 bases and J by 1 base, with 7 bases left in between. DNA for the CDR3: TGTGCCAGCAGTTACTCAGGCAGATCCTACGAGCAGTACGTC. It specifies CASSYSGRSYEQYV.

The rearrangement links TRBV30 to TRBJ1-1, with D perhaps TRBD1 (6 bases). The CDR3 extends over 17 amino acids. The germline V gene encodes CDR1 GTSNPN and CDR2 SVGIG (reference sequence). V gave up 4 bases and J gave up 2 bases, with 23 bases separating them. The CDR3 spells CAWTPGYGTLYNTEAFF. In DNA form, the CDR3 reads TGTGCCTGGACTCCAGGATACGGGACACTCTATAACACTGAAGCTTTCTTT.